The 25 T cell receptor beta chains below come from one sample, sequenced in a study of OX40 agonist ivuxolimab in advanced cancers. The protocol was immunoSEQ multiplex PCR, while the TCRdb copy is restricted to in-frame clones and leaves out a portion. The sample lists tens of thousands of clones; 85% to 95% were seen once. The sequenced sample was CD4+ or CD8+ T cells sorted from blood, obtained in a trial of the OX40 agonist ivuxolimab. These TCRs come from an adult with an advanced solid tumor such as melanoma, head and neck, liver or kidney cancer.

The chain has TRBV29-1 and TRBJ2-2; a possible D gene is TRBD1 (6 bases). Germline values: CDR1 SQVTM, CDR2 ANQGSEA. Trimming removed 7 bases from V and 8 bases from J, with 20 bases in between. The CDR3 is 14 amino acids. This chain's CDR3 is CSAEGDTSRGELFF. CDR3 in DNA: TGCAGCGCCGAAGGGGACACATCGAGGGGGGAGCTGTTTTTT.

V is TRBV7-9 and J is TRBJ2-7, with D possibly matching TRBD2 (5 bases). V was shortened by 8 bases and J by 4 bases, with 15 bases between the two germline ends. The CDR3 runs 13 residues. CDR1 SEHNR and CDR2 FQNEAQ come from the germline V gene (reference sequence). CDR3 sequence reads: CASAISEFYEQYF. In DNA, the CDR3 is TGTGCCAGCGCAATTAGCGAGTTTTACGAGCAGTACTTC.

The CDR3 region is CASSLVGDRSYEQYF. The CDR3 DNA reads as TGTGCCAGCAGCTTAGTGGGGGACAGAAGCTACGAGCAGTACTTC. The chain couples TRBV7-9 to TRBJ2-7; 7 bases are shared with TRBD1. V shed 1 base, J shed 3 bases, and the junction held 6 bases outside the gene matches. Looked up from germline, CDR1 is SEHNR and CDR2 is FQNEAQ (reference sequence). The CDR3 covers 15 residues.

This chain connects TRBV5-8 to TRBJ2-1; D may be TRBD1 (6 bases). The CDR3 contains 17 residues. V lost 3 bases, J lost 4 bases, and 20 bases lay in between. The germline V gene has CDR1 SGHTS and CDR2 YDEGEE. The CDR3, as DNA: TGTGCCAGCAGCTCGGCCGGAACAGGGCTATCGTACAATGAGCAGTTCTTC. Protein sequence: CASSSAGTGLSYNEQFF.

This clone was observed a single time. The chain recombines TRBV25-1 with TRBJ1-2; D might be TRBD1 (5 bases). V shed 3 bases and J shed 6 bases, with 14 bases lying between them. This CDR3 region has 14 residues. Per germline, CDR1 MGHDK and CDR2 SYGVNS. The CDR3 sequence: CASSDWGNRHGYTF. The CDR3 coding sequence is TGTGCCAGCAGTGACTGGGGGAATCGACATGGCTACACCTTC.

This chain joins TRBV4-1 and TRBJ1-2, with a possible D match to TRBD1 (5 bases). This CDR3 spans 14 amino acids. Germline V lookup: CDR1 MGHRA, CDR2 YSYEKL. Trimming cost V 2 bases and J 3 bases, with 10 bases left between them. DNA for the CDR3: TGCGCCAGCAGCCAACGCAGGGACTACTATGGCTACACCTTC. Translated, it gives CASSQRRDYYGYTF.

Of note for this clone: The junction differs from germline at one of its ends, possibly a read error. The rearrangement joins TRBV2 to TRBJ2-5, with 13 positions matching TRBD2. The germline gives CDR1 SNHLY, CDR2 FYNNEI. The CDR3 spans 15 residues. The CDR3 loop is CASSVTLGLAGNSDF. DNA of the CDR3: TGTGCCAGCAGTGTAACGCTGGGACTAGCGGGAAATTCCGACTTC.

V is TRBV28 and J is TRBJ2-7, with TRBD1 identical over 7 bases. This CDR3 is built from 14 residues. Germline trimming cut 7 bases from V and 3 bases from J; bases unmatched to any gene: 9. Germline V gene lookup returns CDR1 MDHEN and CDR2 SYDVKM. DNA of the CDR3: TGTGCCAGCAAGGGGACAGAGAATATCTACGAGCAGTACTTC. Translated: CASKGTENIYEQYF.

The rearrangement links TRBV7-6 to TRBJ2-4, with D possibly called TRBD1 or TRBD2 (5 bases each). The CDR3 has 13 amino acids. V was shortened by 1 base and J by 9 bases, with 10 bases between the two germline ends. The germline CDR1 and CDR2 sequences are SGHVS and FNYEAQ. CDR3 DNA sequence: TGTGCCAGCAGCTTAGGTTGGGGGTCCATTCAGTACTTC. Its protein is CASSLGWGSIQYF. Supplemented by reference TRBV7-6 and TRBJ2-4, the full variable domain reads GAGVSQSPRYKVTKRGQDVALRCDPISGHVSLYWYRQALGQGPEFLTYFNYEAQQDKSGLPNDRFSAERPEGSISTLTIQRTEQRDSAMYRCASSLGWGSIQYFGAGTRLSVL.

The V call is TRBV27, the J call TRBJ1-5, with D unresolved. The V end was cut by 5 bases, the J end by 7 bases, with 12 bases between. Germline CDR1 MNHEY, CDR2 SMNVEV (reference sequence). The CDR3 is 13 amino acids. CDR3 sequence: CASSTSFGQPQHF. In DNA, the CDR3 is TGTGCCAGCAGTACGAGTTTTGGACAGCCCCAGCATTTT.

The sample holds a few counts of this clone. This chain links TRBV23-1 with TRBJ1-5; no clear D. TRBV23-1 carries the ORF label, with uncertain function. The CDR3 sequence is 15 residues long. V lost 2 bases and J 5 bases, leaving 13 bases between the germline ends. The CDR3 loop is CASSQPPTIYQPQHF. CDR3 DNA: TGCGCCAGCAGTCAACCCCCTACAATTTATCAGCCCCAGCATTTT.

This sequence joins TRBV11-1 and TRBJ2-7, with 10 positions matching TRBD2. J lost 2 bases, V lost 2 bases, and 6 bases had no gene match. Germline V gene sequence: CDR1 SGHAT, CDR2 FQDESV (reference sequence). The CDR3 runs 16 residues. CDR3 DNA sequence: TGTGCCAGCAGCTTAAGCTTGGGACTAGCGACCTACGAGCAGTACTTC. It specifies CASSLSLGLATYEQYF. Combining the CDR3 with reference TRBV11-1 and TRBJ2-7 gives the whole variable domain EAEVAQSPRYKITEKSQAVAFWCDPISGHATLYWYRQILGQGPELLVQFQDESVVDDSQLPKDRFSAERLKGVDSTLKIQPAELGDSAMYLCASSLSLGLATYEQYFGPGTRLTVT.

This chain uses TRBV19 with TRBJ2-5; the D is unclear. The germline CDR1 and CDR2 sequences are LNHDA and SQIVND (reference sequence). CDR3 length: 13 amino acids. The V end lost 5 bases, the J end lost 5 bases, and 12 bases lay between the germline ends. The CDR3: CASSFVLGETQYF. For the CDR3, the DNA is TGTGCCAGTAGTTTCGTCCTTGGGGAGACCCAGTACTTC.

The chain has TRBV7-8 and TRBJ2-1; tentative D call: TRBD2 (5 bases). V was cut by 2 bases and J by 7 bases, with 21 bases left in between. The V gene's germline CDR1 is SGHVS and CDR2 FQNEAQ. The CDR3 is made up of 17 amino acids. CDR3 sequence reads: CASSLRPLGPLGNEQFF. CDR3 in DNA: TGTGCCAGCAGCTTACGCCCACTAGGCCCCCTGGGAAATGAGCAGTTCTTC.

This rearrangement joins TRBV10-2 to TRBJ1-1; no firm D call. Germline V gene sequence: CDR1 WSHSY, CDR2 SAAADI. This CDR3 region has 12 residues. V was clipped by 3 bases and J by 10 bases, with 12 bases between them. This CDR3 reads CASSDPPRGAFF. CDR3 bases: TGCGCCAGCAGTGATCCTCCCCGGGGAGCTTTCTTT.

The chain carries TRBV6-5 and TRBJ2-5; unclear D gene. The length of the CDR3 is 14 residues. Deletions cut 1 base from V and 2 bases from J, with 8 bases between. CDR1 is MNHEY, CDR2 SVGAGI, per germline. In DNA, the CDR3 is TGTGCCAGCAGTTACTTGAGCAGTCAAGAGACCCAGTACTTC. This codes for CASSYLSSQETQYF.

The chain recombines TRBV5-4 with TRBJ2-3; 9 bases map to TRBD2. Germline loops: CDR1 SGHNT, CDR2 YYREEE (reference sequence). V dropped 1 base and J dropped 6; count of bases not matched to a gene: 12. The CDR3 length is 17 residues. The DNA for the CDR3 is TGTGCCAGCAGCTTGAGAAATGCGGGAGGGCCCTCGGATACGCAGTATTTT. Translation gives CASSLRNAGGPSDTQYF.

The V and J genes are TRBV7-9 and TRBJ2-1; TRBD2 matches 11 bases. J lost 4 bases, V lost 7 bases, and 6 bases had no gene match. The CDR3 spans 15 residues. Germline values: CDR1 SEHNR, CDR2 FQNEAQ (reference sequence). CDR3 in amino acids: CASTTIAGGYNEQFF. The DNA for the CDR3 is TGTGCCAGCACAACTATAGCGGGAGGGTACAATGAGCAGTTCTTC.

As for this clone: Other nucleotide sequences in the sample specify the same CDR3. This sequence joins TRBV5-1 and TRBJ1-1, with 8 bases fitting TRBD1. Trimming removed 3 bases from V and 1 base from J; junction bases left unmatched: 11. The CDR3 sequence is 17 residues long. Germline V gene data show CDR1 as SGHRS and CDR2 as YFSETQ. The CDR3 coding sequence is TGCGCCAGCAGCTCCCCCCGGGACAGGATGGGGAACACTGAAGCTTTCTTT. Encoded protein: CASSSPRDRMGNTEAFF.

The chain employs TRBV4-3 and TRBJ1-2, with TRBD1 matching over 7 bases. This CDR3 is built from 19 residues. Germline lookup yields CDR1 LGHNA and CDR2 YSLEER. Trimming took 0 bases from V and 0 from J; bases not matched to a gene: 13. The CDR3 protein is CASSQDRTETGNTNYGYTF. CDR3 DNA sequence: TGCGCCAGCAGCCAAGATCGAACCGAGACAGGGAATACTAACTATGGCTACACCTTC.

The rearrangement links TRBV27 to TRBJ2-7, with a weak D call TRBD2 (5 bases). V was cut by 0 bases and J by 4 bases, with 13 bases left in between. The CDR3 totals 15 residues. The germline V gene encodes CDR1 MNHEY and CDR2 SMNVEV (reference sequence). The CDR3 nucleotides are TGTGCCAGCAGTTTATCTCCGAACTCGGGGTACGAGCAGTACTTC. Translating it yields CASSLSPNSGYEQYF.

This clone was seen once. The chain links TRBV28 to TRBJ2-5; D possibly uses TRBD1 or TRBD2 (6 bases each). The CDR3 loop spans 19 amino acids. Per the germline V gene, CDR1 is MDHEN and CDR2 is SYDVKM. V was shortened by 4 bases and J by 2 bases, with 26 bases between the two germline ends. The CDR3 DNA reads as TGTGCCAGCAGTTCAACAGTCTCCTCGGGGGCATCCCTACAAGAGACCCAGTACTTC. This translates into CASSSTVSSGASLQETQYF.

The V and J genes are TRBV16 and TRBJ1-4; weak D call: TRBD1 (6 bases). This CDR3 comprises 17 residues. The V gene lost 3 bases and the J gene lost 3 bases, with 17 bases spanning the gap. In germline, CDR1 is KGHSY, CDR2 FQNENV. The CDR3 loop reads CASSHTHSGAANEKLFF. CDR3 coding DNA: TGTGCCAGCAGCCACACCCACTCGGGGGCTGCTAATGAAAAACTGTTTTTT.

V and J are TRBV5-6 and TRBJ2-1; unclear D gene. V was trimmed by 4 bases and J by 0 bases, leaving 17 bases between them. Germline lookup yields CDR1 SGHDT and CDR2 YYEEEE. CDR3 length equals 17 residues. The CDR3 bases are TGTGCCAGCAGCCTAAGATACGCCTTGAGCTCCTACAATGAGCAGTTCTTC. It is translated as CASSLRYALSSYNEQFF.

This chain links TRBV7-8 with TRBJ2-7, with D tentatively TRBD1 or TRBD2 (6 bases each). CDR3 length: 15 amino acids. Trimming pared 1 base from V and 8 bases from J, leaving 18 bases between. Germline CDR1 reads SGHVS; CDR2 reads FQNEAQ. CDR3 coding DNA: TGTGCCAGCAGCTTAGTGGGGGGCGGGAATGGGCAGCAGTACTTC. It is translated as CASSLVGGGNGQQYF.